The 7 T cell receptor beta chains in this list originate from one sample, sequenced in a study of response to subunit inactivated influenza vaccine. One entry per CDR3 protein, called by TCRdb with MiXCR from the RT-PCR reads. There are 500,000 to 600,000 distinct CDR3 sequences in the sample; under 15% occur only once, and less than 15% lies in the top ten. Sequenced material: PBMCs from blood, taken about 40 days after vaccination. All receptors come from a man over 45 who received an inactivated influenza vaccine.

This clonotype was found many times. The CDR3 DNA follows: TGTGCCAGCTCACCAGTTCAGCGACCTATGGAGACCCAGTACTTC. Its protein is CASSPVQRPMETQYF. The chain has TRBV18 and TRBJ2-5; D call uncertain. This CDR3 has 15 residues. With 2 bases removed from V and 5 bases from J, the gap between germline ends came to 15 bases. Germline V lookup: CDR1 KGHSH, CDR2 LQKENI.

J is TRBJ2-5 and V is TRBV5-8, with D possibly being TRBD1 (9 bases). Germline V CDR1 and CDR2: SGHTS, YDEGEE. V lost 5 bases and J 5 bases, leaving 19 bases between the germline ends. The length of the CDR3 is 15 residues. The CDR3: CASRQDRGLGETQYF. CDR3 coding DNA: TGTGCCAGCAGGCAGGACAGGGGACTAGGGGAGACCCAGTACTTC.

The chain links TRBV11-2 to TRBJ2-1, with TRBD1 as a possible D gene (8 bases). CDR3 size: 17 residues. Germline V lookup: CDR1 SGHAT, CDR2 FQNNGV. V lost 5 bases and J 0 bases, leaving 17 bases between the germline ends. The CDR3 region is CASSSGQGGRSYNEQFF. The DNA for the CDR3 is TGTGCCAGCAGCAGCGGACAGGGAGGGCGCTCCTACAATGAGCAGTTCTTC.

There are a few counts of this clonotype. V and J are TRBV5-1 and TRBJ2-7; no clear D gene. V shed 0 bases and J shed 6 bases, with 7 bases lying between them. CDR3 length: 12 amino acids. Per the germline V gene, CDR1 is SGHRS and CDR2 is YFSETQ. The CDR3 loop reads CASSLETAEQYF. CDR3 in DNA: TGCGCCAGCAGCTTGGAGACGGCCGAGCAGTACTTC.

This clonotype was seen at least ten times. CDR3 DNA: TGTGCCAGCGGCCAGGGAGGTAGGCAGCCCCAGCATTTT. This translates into CASGQGGRQPQHF. J is TRBJ1-5 and V is TRBV12-3 or TRBV12-4; maybe TRBD1 (5 bases). Deletions cut 8 bases from V and 7 bases from J, with 15 bases between. This CDR3 has 13 amino acids.

The CDR3 protein is CASLLADYNEQFF. The CDR3 region has the DNA TGTGCCAGCCTACTAGCGGACTACAATGAGCAGTTCTTC. The chain links TRBV7-9 to TRBJ2-1; 8 nucleotides match TRBD2. CDR3 size: 13 residues. Germline V gene sequence: CDR1 SEHNR, CDR2 FQNEAQ (reference sequence). The V gene end was trimmed by 8 bases and the J gene end by 3 bases; junction bases not matched to a gene: 3.

The rearrangement joins TRBV5-1 to TRBJ1-1, with D perhaps TRBD1 (6 bases). The CDR3 spans 13 residues. Trimming cost V 5 bases and J 5 bases, with 13 bases left between them. Germline V lookup: CDR1 SGHRS, CDR2 YFSETQ. CDR3 nucleotides: TGCGCCAGCAGTGACGGACAGCTGACTGAAGCTTTCTTT. It yields the protein CASSDGQLTEAFF.